This TCR beta chain stems from a study of T-cell reconstitution after alpha-beta-depleted transplantation in children (dated by TCRdb to 2016 to 2018). Notes on the research overall: Using TCR repertoire profiling, the study quantitatively followed how T-cell immune reconstitution unfolded in children after TCRalphabeta/CD19-depleted allogeneic hematopoietic cell transplantation.

Per the publication, the treatment or condition label means: allogeneic hematopoietic cell transplantation with graft depleted of TCRalphabeta T cells and CD19 B cells. The transplant recipients were children given TCRalphabeta/CD19-depleted allogeneic hematopoietic cell grafts. Points on this clonotype: The clone's antigen remains unknown. No much larger clone exists at a distance of one base, and base qualities are not known.

The library relied on PCR. Sequencing relied on an Illumina HiSeq 2500. TCR library preparation used molecular barcoding, with unique molecular identifiers applied to normalize quantification of the TCRbeta repertoire. TCRdb itself trimmed the public reads at Q25 with fastp, ran MiXCR and retained productive beta chains. Duplicate CDR3 protein sequences are folded into a single record with the most common DNA and genes. The sample has about a million distinct CDR3 sequences on record, about 31% of them singletons. The ten largest clones add up to roughly 30% of the sample. What the research found in general, with its limitations: About two months after transplant, the apparently early recovery of alphabetaT-cell counts reportedly depended on just several hundred clones that had expanded rapidly and came from non-depleted graft cells. In some patients, high TCRbeta diversity at day 60 was attributed to recipient T cells and intrathymic progenitors that had survived conditioning. Over the following months the frequencies of hyperexpanded clones went down, and after one year T-cell counts and TCRbeta diversity were mostly credited to newly produced T cells.

CDR1 and CDR2 were assigned from the germline V gene as MGHRA and YSYEKL. From its cysteine to its phenylalanine, the CDR3 spans 16 amino acids. The retained sequence is limited to the CDR3, 48 bases, with the frame set at the first base. Relative to germline, V is missing 4 bases and J is missing 0 bases, with 5 bases of the junction outside any gene match. The sample in question was PBMCs, mostly from graft donor cells, obtained 360 days after TCRalphabeta/CD19-depleted stem cell transplant. The receptor was isolated from a boy in the first two years of life who had a stem cell transplant for SCID, so the T cells may come from the graft donor. The chain is encoded by TRBV4-1 joined to TRBJ1-3; 8 central bases correspond to TRBD1. The nucleotide sequence reads as follows: TGCGCCAGCAGCCCACGGACAGGGCTCTCTGGAAACACCATATATTTT. Its coded protein is CASSPRTGLSGNTIYF.